These T cell receptor beta chains were read from a single sample in a study of cytomegalovirus exposure and HLA in healthy donors. Assay used: immunoSEQ multiplex PCR; TCRdb lists only in-frame clones, some missing. The table lists under 200,000 clones, about 86% of them singletons. The sequenced sample consisted of PBMCs. Receptor source: a woman in her twenties or thirties in good health and CMV-seronegative. The CDR3 runs from the conserved cysteine through the conserved F or W. Fields, in order: CDR3 length, J gene, D gene, V gene, CDR3 protein, CDR3 DNA. A D gene is named only where the DNA matches it firmly.

length: 13; J: TRBJ1-1; D: .; V: TRBV27; CDR3: CASSFRGDFEAFF; DNA: TGTGCCAGCAGTTTTAGGGGGGATTTTGAAGCTTTCTTT
length: 13; J: TRBJ1-2; D: .; V: TRBV15; CDR3: CATNDRNNYGYTF; DNA: TGTGCCACTAATGACAGAAATAACTATGGCTACACCTTC
length: 15; J: TRBJ2-7; D: .; V: TRBV5-1; CDR3: CASSLGGTTDYEQYF; DNA: TGCGCCAGCAGCTTGGGAGGAACCACAGACTACGAGCAGTACTTC
length: 11; J: TRBJ2-7; D: .; V: TRBV7-9; CDR3: CASSPGYEQYF; DNA: TGTGCCAGCAGTCCTGGCTACGAGCAGTACTTC
length: 16; J: TRBJ2-3; D: .; V: TRBV7-6; CDR3: CASSPVGGGTTDTQYF; DNA: TGTGCCAGCAGCCCAGTAGGGGGGGGCACCACAGATACGCAGTATTTT
length: 12; J: TRBJ2-2; D: .; V: TRBV7-2; CDR3: CASSWDAGELFF; DNA: TGTGCCAGCAGCTGGGACGCCGGGGAGCTGTTTTTT
length: 13; J: TRBJ1-1; D: .; V: TRBV9; CDR3: CASSVGEVTEAFF; DNA: TGTGCCAGCAGCGTCGGGGAGGTCACTGAAGCTTTCTTT
length: 15; J: TRBJ2-7; D: TRBD1; V: TRBV10-3; CDR3: CAISESGQGAHEQYF; DNA: TGTGCCATCAGTGAGTCTGGACAGGGTGCCCACGAGCAGTACTTC
length: 15; J: TRBJ1-1; D: .; V: TRBV6-5; CDR3: CASSYYRVMNTEAFF; DNA: TGTGCCAGCAGTTACTATCGAGTCATGAACACTGAAGCTTTCTTT
length: 14; J: TRBJ1-5; D: .; V: TRBV11-1; CDR3: CASSPDGSNQPQHF; DNA: TGTGCCAGCAGCCCAGACGGGAGCAATCAGCCCCAGCATTTT
length: 13; J: TRBJ1-1; D: .; V: TRBV7-2; CDR3: CASSLAGNTEAFF; DNA: TGTGCCAGCAGCTTAGCAGGGAACACTGAAGCTTTCTTT
length: 13; J: TRBJ1-1; D: TRBD1; V: TRBV28; CDR3: CAVSLTGVTEAFF; DNA: TGTGCCGTCTCTTTGACAGGGGTCACTGAAGCTTTCTTT
length: 17; J: TRBJ2-3; D: .; V: TRBV4-3; CDR3: CASSQDGVAASTDTQYF; DNA: TGCGCCAGCAGCCAAGATGGGGTAGCGGCCAGCACAGATACGCAGTATTTT